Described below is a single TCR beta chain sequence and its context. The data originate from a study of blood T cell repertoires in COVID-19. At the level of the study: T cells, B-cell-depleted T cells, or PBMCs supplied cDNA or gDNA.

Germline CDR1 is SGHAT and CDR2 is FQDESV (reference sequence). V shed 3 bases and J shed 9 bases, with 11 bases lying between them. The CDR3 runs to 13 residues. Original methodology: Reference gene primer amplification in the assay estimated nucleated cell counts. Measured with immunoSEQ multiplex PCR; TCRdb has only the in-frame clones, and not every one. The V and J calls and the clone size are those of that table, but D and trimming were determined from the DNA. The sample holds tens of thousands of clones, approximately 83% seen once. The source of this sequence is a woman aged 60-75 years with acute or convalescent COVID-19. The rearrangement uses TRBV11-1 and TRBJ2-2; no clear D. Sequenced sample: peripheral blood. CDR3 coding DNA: TGTGCCAGCAGCTTCCTCAGGAACCGGGAGCTGTTTTTT. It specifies CASSFLRNRELFF.